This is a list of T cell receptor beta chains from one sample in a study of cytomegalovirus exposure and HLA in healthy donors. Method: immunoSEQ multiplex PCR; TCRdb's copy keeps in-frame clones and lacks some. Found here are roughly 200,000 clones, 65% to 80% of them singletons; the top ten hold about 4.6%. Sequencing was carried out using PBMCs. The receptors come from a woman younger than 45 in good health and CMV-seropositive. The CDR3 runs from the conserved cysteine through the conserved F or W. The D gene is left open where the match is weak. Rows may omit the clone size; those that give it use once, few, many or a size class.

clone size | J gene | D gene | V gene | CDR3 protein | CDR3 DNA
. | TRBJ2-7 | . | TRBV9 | CASSTTSTYEQYF | TGTGCCAGCAGCACCACTAGTACTTACGAGCAGTACTTC
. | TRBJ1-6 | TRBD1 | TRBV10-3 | CAIGRQGEEPLHF | TGTGCCATCGGCCGACAGGGGGAGGAGCCCCTCCACTTT
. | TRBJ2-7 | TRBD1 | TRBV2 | CASSVEYRDRGPYEQYF | TGTGCCAGCAGTGTCGAGTACCGGGACAGGGGACCCTACGAGCAGTACTTC
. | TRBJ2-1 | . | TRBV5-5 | CASRREGVDEQFF | TGTGCCAGCAGGCGAGAGGGTGTCGATGAGCAGTTCTTC
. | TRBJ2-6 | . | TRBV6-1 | CASSEATGSSGANVLTF | TGTGCCAGCAGTGAAGCAACAGGTTCCTCTGGGGCCAACGTCCTGACTTTC
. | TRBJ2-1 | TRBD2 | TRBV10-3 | CAIRSGGSHEQFF | TGTGCCATCCGTAGCGGGGGGTCGCATGAGCAGTTCTTC
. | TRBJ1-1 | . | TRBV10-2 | CASSEYADRAMNTEAFF | TGCGCCAGCAGTGAGTATGCGGACAGAGCAATGAACACTGAAGCTTTCTTT
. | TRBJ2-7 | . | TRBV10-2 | CASSEYGGRVLQYF | TGCGCCAGCAGTGAATACGGGGGGCGGGTTCTGCAGTACTTC
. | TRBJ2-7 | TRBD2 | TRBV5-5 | CASSFSGGLYEQYF | TGTGCCAGCAGCTTTAGCGGGGGCCTCTACGAGCAGTACTTC
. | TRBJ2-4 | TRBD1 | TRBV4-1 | CASSQAMDRGLAKNIQYF | TGCGCCAGCAGCCAGGCCATGGACAGGGGTCTAGCCAAAAACATTCAGTACTTC
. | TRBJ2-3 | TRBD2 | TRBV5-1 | CASSVYGTSRGDTQYF | TGCGCCAGCAGCGTATACGGGACTAGCAGGGGGGATACGCAGTATTTT
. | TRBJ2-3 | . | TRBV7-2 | CASRLPILTDTQYF | TGTGCCAGCAGGTTACCCATACTCACAGATACGCAGTATTTT
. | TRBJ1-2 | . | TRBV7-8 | CASSLFTGDGYTF | TGTGCCAGCAGCTTATTTACGGGGGATGGCTACACCTTC
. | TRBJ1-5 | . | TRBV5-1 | CASSLDWNQPQHF | TGCGCCAGCAGCTTGGACTGGAATCAGCCCCAGCATTTT
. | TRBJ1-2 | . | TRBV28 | CASSLSPLAGSFYGYTF | TGTGCCAGCAGTTTATCCCCACTCGCAGGGTCCTTCTATGGCTACACCTTC
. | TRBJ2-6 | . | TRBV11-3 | CASSQRVWAGVSGANVLTF | TGTGCCAGCAGCCAGAGGGTTTGGGCAGGGGTAAGCGGGGCCAACGTCCTGACTTTC
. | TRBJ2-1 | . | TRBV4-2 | CASSPGTLGNEQFF | TGTGCCAGCAGCCCCGGGACTTTGGGGAATGAGCAGTTCTTC
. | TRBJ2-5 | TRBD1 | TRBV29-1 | CSVDLTGPQETQYF | TGCAGCGTTGACTTGACAGGGCCCCAAGAGACCCAGTACTTC
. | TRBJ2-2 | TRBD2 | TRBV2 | CASSTGTSQGSNTGELFF | TGTGCCAGCAGTACCGGGACTAGCCAAGGGTCGAACACCGGGGAGCTGTTTTTT
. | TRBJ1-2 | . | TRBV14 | CASSLNSFYGYTF | TGTGCCAGCAGCCTGAACAGCTTCTATGGCTACACCTTC
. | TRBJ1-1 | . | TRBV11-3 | CASSHRTNRSAAFF | TGCGCCAGCAGCCACCGGACTAATAGGTCGGCAGCTTTCTTT
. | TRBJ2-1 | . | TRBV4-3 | CASSQENWGGNEQFF | TGCGCCAGCAGCCAAGAGAATTGGGGAGGCAATGAGCAGTTCTTC
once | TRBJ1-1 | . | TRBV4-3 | CASSQDRDLNTEAFF | TGCGCCAGCAGCCAAGACAGGGATTTGAACACTGAAGCTTTCTTT
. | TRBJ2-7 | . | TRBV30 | CACTAGTYPYEQYF | TGTGCCTGTACGGCCGGGACTTACCCCTACGAGCAGTACTTC
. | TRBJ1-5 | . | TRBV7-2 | CASRHSGGPDQPQHF | TGTGCCAGCAGACACTCAGGAGGCCCTGATCAGCCCCAGCATTTT
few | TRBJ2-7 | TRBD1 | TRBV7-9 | CASSLAGGRDEQYF | TGTGCCAGCAGCTTAGCAGGGGGCAGGGACGAGCAGTACTTC
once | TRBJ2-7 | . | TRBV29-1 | CSVEAASYEQYF | TGCAGCGTTGAGGCAGCGTCCTACGAGCAGTACTTC
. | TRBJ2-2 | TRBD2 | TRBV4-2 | CASSHEAGVDTGELFF | TGTGCCAGCAGCCACGAGGCGGGAGTGGACACCGGGGAGCTGTTTTTT
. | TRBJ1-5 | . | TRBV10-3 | CAISDQYQPQHF | TGTGCCATCAGTGACCAGTATCAGCCCCAGCATTTT
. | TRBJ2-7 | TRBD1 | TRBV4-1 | CASSQTTGTGDLYEQYF | TGCGCCAGCAGCCAAACAACTGGGACAGGGGACCTCTACGAGCAGTACTTC
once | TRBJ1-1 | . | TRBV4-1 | CASSQTVVTRNTEAFF | TGCGCCAGCAGCCAAACAGTAGTCACGAGAAACACTGAAGCTTTCTTT
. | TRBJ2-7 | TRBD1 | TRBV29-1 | CSVVTGILPYEQYF | TGCAGCGTTGTGACAGGGATCTTACCCTACGAGCAGTACTTC
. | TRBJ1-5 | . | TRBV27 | CASSSIPGRDQPQHF | TGTGCCAGCAGTTCTATCCCGGGGAGAGACCAGCCCCAGCATTTT
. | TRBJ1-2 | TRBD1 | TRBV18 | CASSPSGTGIYGYTF | TGTGCCAGCTCACCCTCCGGGACAGGCATCTATGGCTACACCTTC
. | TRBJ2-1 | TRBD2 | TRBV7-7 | CASSRTSGAYNEQFF | TGTGCCAGCAGCCGTACTAGCGGAGCATACAATGAGCAGTTCTTC
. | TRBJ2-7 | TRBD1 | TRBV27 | CASSPKTGGGGEQYF | TGTGCCAGCAGTCCAAAGACAGGGGGAGGGGGCGAGCAGTACTTC
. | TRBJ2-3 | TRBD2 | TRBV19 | CASSIGFGSGTTDTQYF | TGTGCCAGTAGTATAGGTTTTGGGAGCGGGACGACAGATACGCAGTATTTT
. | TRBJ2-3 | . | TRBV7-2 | CASSLRGSRGYTDTQYF | TGTGCCAGCAGCTTAAGGGGGTCTAGGGGATACACAGATACGCAGTATTTT
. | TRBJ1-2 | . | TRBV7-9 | CASSLGGAGNYGYTF | TGTGCCAGCAGCTTAGGAGGGGCGGGGAACTATGGCTACACCTTC
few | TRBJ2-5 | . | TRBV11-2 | CASRGSIGVTRRSQYF | TGTGCCAGCAGGGGATCGATCGGGGTCACCAGGCGGTCCCAGTACTTC
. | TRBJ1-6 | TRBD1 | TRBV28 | CASSLGTGYNSPLHF | TGTGCCAGCAGTTTGGGGACAGGGTATAATTCACCCCTCCACTTT